This section outlines one T cell receptor beta chain sequence together with its context. Its antigen is not known. Mixed chimerism was transient after nonmyeloablative marrow transplants from related graft donors. The sample belongs to a study of Tregs in tolerant kidney transplant recipients. Study-wide results and limits: Antigen-driven expansion was suggested because donor-specific Tregs expanded more than all Tregs in tolerant patients. The most relevant donor-specific Treg TCRbeta repertoire apparently came from expansion with activated donor B cells.

Germline loops: CDR1 SGHDT, CDR2 YYEEEE. This CDR3 has 14 amino acids. V lost 3 bases and J 9 bases, leaving 16 bases between the germline ends. Measured with immunoSEQ multiplex PCR; TCRdb has only the in-frame clones, and not every one. The sample lists more than 90,000 clones; 93% were seen once. This clonotype was obtained from a human patient who received a combined kidney and bone marrow transplant. The graft donor may have given rise to some T cells. Sequences were derived from CD4+ T cells from blood (PBMCs), sampled 12 months after the transplant. V usage is TRBV5-6 and J usage is TRBJ2-1, with D possibly being TRBD2 (5 bases). The CDR3 region has the DNA TGTGCCAGCAGCTCGGTGCTAGCTCGCCGTGAGCAGTTCTTC. It codes for CASSSVLARREQFF. Full variable domain (outside the CDR3, taken from reference TRBV5-6 and TRBJ2-1): DAGVTQSPTHLIKTRGQQVTLRCSPKSGHDTVSWYQQALGQGPQFIFQYYEEEERQRGNFPDRFSGHQFPNYSSELNVNALLLGDSALYLCASSSVLARREQFFGPGTRLTVL.